The rows below give T cell receptor beta chains drawn from one sample of a study of T cells in Graves' hyperthyroidism and ophthalmopathy. TCRdb reprocessed the multiplex PCR reads with MiXCR, giving one entry per CDR3 protein. The sample records about 640,000 distinct CDR3 sequences, less than 25% being singletons. Sequencing input: blood. The receptors come from a man aged 30-40 years with Graves' ophthalmopathy. The CDR3 runs from the conserved cysteine through the conserved F or W. A D gene is named only where the DNA matches it firmly. Size is stated for part of the rows, as once, few or many counts, or as a class when the clone is expanded.

TRBD2 | 15 | TRBJ2-7 | . | TRBV4-1 | TGCGCCAGCAGCCAAGGGGGAGGGAGAGCCTACGAGCAGTACTTC | CASSQGGGRAYEQYF
TRBD1 | 19 | TRBJ1-6 | few | TRBV13 | TGTGCCAGCAGCTTAGGCCTAATGGGACAGGGGGCGCGCAATTCACCCCTCCACTTT | CASSLGLMGQGARNSPLHF
. | 13 | TRBJ1-2 | many | TRBV28 | TGTGCCAGCACGGCCAGGGTCGAAAGTGGCTACACCTTC | CASTARVESGYTF
. | 14 | TRBJ2-3 | many | TRBV11-2 | TGTGCCAGCAGCTTATGGGCGTACACAGATACGCAGTATTTT | CASSLWAYTDTQYF
. | 15 | TRBJ2-3 | . | TRBV7-2 | TGTGCCAGCAGCTTGTCTCCCTACGGGGAAGGGACGCAGTATTTT | CASSLSPYGEGTQYF
. | 15 | TRBJ2-3 | many | TRBV28 | TGTGCCAGCAGTTTCCAAGGGGCCCTCACAGATACGCAGTATTTT | CASSFQGALTDTQYF
TRBD1 | 15 | TRBJ2-4 | many | TRBV28 | TGTGCCAGCAGTTCTGGGGACAGGGCCAAAAACATTCAGTACTTC | CASSSGDRAKNIQYF
TRBD1 | 15 | TRBJ2-1 | . | TRBV19 | TGTGCCAGTAGTACACCCGGGACAGGGACGGATGAGCAGTTCTTC | CASSTPGTGTDEQFF
TRBD2 | 16 | TRBJ2-1 | many | TRBV11-2 | TGTGCCAGCAGCTTAGTTCCGGGAGGGGACTACAATGAGCAGTTCTTC | CASSLVPGGDYNEQFF
TRBD2 | 12 | TRBJ2-1 | . | TRBV12-5 | TGTGCTAGTGACTGGGGGGGCAATGAGCAGTTCTTC | CASDWGGNEQFF
. | 15 | TRBJ2-2 | . | TRBV20-1 | TGCAGTGCTAGAGATGGGACCTCCGTGACCGGGGAGCTGTTTTTT | CSARDGTSVTGELFF
. | 13 | TRBJ1-2 | few | TRBV28 | TGTGCCAGCAGTTTAAATTCCCTCTATGGCTACACCTTC | CASSLNSLYGYTF
. | 18 | TRBJ2-3 | many | TRBV27 | TGTGCCAGCAGTCCCCGTACCCCGGGCCTTATTAGCACAGATACGCAGTATTTT | CASSPRTPGLISTDTQYF
. | 16 | TRBJ2-5 | few | TRBV11-2 | TGTGCCAGCACCCTCAGGGGACGGGGGACCCCGGAGACCCAGTACTTC | CASTLRGRGTPETQYF
. | 16 | TRBJ2-6 | . | TRBV4-3 | TGCGCCAGCAGCCAAGATTGGGTCTCTGGGGCCAACGTCCTGACTTTC | CASSQDWVSGANVLTF
. | 16 | TRBJ2-5 | few | TRBV5-8 | TGTGCCAGCAGCTTGGCCCCCGAAGGCGGGGTCAAGACCCAGTACTTC | CASSLAPEGGVKTQYF
. | 14 | TRBJ1-1 | . | TRBV9 | TGTGCCAGCAGCCCCAATGGCCAGGGCACTGAAGCTTTCTTT | CASSPNGQGTEAFF
TRBD1 | 15 | TRBJ1-5 | . | TRBV6-1 | TGTGCCAACAGCCTCCCAGGGACAGGCAATCAGCCCCAGCATTTT | CANSLPGTGNQPQHF
. | 15 | TRBJ2-3 | few | TRBV2 | TGTGCCAGCAACCAGTTTGTAGGTCGCACAGATACGCAGTATTTT | CASNQFVGRTDTQYF
TRBD2 | 14 | TRBJ2-7 | . | TRBV11-2 | TGTGCCAGCAGCTTAGGTGTAGCGGGAAACGAGCAGTACTTC | CASSLGVAGNEQYF
TRBD2 | 19 | TRBJ2-4 | . | TRBV5-1 | TGCGCCAGCAGCTTGGAAGGGCCTAGCGGGATGTCGGCCAAAAACATTCAGTACTTC | CASSLEGPSGMSAKNIQYF
TRBD1 | 15 | TRBJ1-2 | . | TRBV18 | TGTGCCAGCTCACCCCCCGGGACAGGGAACTATGGCTACACCTTC | CASSPPGTGNYGYTF
. | 14 | TRBJ1-1 | few | TRBV15 | TGTGCCACCAGCAGAGATTTCCGGAACACTGAAGCTTTCTTT | CATSRDFRNTEAFF
. | 15 | TRBJ2-2 | few | TRBV20-1 | TGCAGTGCTAGTAGGAGGGGCGATTTCGCCGGGGAGCTGTTTTTT | CSASRRGDFAGELFF
TRBD1 | 16 | TRBJ2-1 | . | TRBV6-4 | TGTGCCAGCAGTGATGGGACGGGACAGGGAACTTTGGAGCAGTTCTTC | CASSDGTGQGTLEQFF
. | 12 | TRBJ1-5 | . | TRBV28 | TGTGCCAGCAGGTCAAGCCATCAGCCCCAGCATTTT | CASRSSHQPQHF
. | 16 | TRBJ2-5 | . | TRBV20-1 | TGCAGTGCTAGAGATATGGGGAAGGGGCGGGGAGAGACCCAGTACTTC | CSARDMGKGRGETQYF
. | 15 | TRBJ1-2 | . | TRBV5-4 | TGTGCCAGCAGCTTGGCGGCCCCGTCTAACTATGGCTGCACCTTC | CASSLAAPSNYGCTF
TRBD2 | 19 | TRBJ2-3 | . | TRBV28 | TGTGCCAGCAGTTTCAGCAGCGGAACTCTCACGGGAGGAACAGATACGCAGTATTTT | CASSFSSGTLTGGTDTQYF
. | 17 | TRBJ2-6 | many | TRBV5-1 | TGCGCCAGCAGCTTGCCAGGGGCAGGTCCTGGGGCCAACGTCCTGACTTTC | CASSLPGAGPGANVLTF
TRBD1 | 17 | TRBJ2-1 | . | TRBV4-1 | TGCGCCAGCAGCCTCTCGACCGGGACAGGGGGCGAGAATGAGCAGTTCTTC | CASSLSTGTGGENEQFF
. | 11 | TRBJ1-2 | . | TRBV6-1 | TGTGCCACTGGGGGCCGGTATGGCTACACCTTC | CATGGRYGYTF
. | 14 | TRBJ2-5 | many | TRBV11-2 | TGTGCCAGCAGCTTAGCAGGGGCTCAAGAGACCCAGTACTTC | CASSLAGAQETQYF
. | 14 | TRBJ2-5 | few | TRBV12-5 | TGTGCTGTCGCGATGGGGGAGGCGTCAGAGACCCAGTACTTC | CAVAMGEASETQYF
TRBD2 | 15 | TRBJ2-1 | . | TRBV7-2 | TGTGCCAGCAGCTTAGAGGTTAGCGGGAGGGGCGAGCAGTTCTTC | CASSLEVSGRGEQFF
TRBD2 | 20 | TRBJ2-7 | few | TRBV28 | TGTGCCAGCAGTGCGACTGCGTGGGGACTTCTAGCGGGAGGGCCTGACGAGCAGTACTTC | CASSATAWGLLAGGPDEQYF
. | 15 | TRBJ2-5 | few | TRBV3-1 | TGTGCCAGCAACCGCAATAGCGGAGACCAAGAGACCCAGTACTTC | CASNRNSGDQETQYF
TRBD1 | 14 | TRBJ2-3 | few | TRBV29-1 | TGCAGCGTTCAAACAGGGGGGAGCACAGATACGCAGTATTTT | CSVQTGGSTDTQYF
. | 12 | TRBJ1-1 | many | TRBV3-1 | TGTGCCAGCAGCCAAGATTCCAGGGTCGCTTTCTTT | CASSQDSRVAFF
. | 13 | TRBJ1-1 | few | TRBV20-1 | TGCAGTGCTAGAGAAGAGGTTTTGACTGAAGCTTTCTTT | CSAREEVLTEAFF
. | 15 | TRBJ2-7 | . | TRBV7-2 | TGTGCCAGCAGCTTAGGTCGACAGAGCTCCTACGAGCAGTACTTC | CASSLGRQSSYEQYF
TRBD2 | 14 | TRBJ2-7 | many | TRBV29-1 | TGCAGCGTTGAACGGCGGGAGGGGTCCTACGAGCAGTACTTC | CSVERREGSYEQYF
. | 16 | TRBJ1-6 | few | TRBV18 | TGTGCCAGCTCACCGAAGGACTGGGACTTGAATTCACCCCTCCACTTT | CASSPKDWDLNSPLHF
. | 12 | TRBJ2-3 | many | TRBV11-2 | TGTGCCAGCGGACGGGGAGGTAATACGCAGTATTTT | CASGRGGNTQYF
. | 16 | TRBJ1-1 | few | TRBV20-1 | TGCAGTGCTAGAGATCCCCCCCGGGTGGGGAACACTGAAGCTTTCTTT | CSARDPPRVGNTEAFF
. | 13 | TRBJ1-1 | many | TRBV29-1 | TGCAGCGGGACACAGCCCTGGCGGACTGAAGCTTTCTTT | CSGTQPWRTEAFF
. | 13 | TRBJ1-1 | many | TRBV29-1 | TGCAGCGCCCCGGCGGACAGCGGAACTGAAGCTTTCTTT | CSAPADSGTEAFF
. | 14 | TRBJ1-1 | many | TRBV5-1 | TGCGCCAGCAGCTTGGGGGGGATGAACACTGAAGCTTTCTTT | CASSLGGMNTEAFF
TRBD2 | 21 | TRBJ2-3 | few | TRBV7-6 | TGTGCCAGCAGTAAACAACCGGGACTAGCGGGAGAACATACTAGCACAGATACGCAGTATTTT | CASSKQPGLAGEHTSTDTQYF
. | 14 | TRBJ2-1 | once | TRBV5-1 | TGCGCCAGCAGCTCGGCGGCAGGTCCCAATGAGCAGTTCTTC | CASSSAAGPNEQFF